This section outlines one T cell receptor (beta chain) sequence together with its context. The sample originates from a study of control samples from healthy donors and cancer patients. The ends lost 3 bases at V and 2 bases at J; junction bases unmatched: 5. The CDR3 totals 15 residues. From germline, CDR1 is LNHDA and CDR2 SQIVND (reference sequence). Here immunoSEQ multiplex PCR was the method, and the copy in TCRdb shows in-frame clones only, minus some. The table lists 150,000 or so clones, more than 85% of them singletons. J is TRBJ2-7 and V is TRBV19; TRBD1 matches at 9 bases. The receptor comes from a man aged 45-60 years in good health. The sample consisted of blood. The CDR3 DNA reads as TGTGCCAGTAGTATTGGGGGGACAGGGACCTACGAGCAGTACTTC. It specifies CASSIGGTGTYEQYF.